A single sample is the source of the 2 T cell receptor beta chains below, sequenced in a study of early T cells in non-severe SARS-CoV-2 infection. Using its own MiXCR run on the 5' RACE reads, TCRdb lists one record per CDR3 protein. The top ten clones hold 5.1% of a sample with more than 85,000 distinct CDR3 sequences, approximately 16% of them seen once. Source: whole blood, taken at baseline. These receptors were taken from an adult who was a healthcare worker with PCR-confirmed SARS-CoV-2 infection or an uninfected control (not recorded which).

This clonotype was seen a few times. This sequence joins TRBV30 and TRBJ1-2; the D is unclear. Germline values: CDR1 GTSNPN, CDR2 SVGIG (reference sequence). The CDR3 has 10 amino acids. V lost 4 bases and J lost 4, with 4 bases in between. The CDR3 spells CAWKVYGYTF. The CDR3 DNA reads TGTGCCTGGAAAGTCTATGGCTACACCTTC.

There are many counts of this clonotype. The genes are TRBV20-1 and TRBJ2-4, with a possible D match to TRBD2 (7 bases). The germline V gene has CDR1 DFQATT and CDR2 SNEGSKA (reference sequence). This CDR3 region has 16 residues. Between the trimmed V and J ends, which lost 4 bases and 6 bases, there was a span of 22 bases. CDR3 sequence (DNA): TGCAGTGCTATCCCCCGGGGGGCTTTCGGGGGAAACATTCAGTACTTC. Residues: CSAIPRGAFGGNIQYF.